Following are 7 T cell receptor beta chains from one sample sequenced in a study of blood T cells in healthy people across ages. Primed by a sample-barcoded 5' primer and a J-beta primer mix, a second PCR proceeded for roughly 7 to 12 cycles. From the 5' RACE reads, TCRdb called clonotypes with MiXCR, one entry per CDR3 protein. The sample includes about 1.6 million distinct CDR3 sequences, roughly 30% of them seen just once. Source material: blood. The receptors originated from a woman in her 30s in good health.

The chain combines TRBV7-9 with TRBJ2-1; D is perhaps TRBD1 or TRBD2 (6 bases each). The CDR3 loop spans 15 amino acids. V gave up 4 bases and J gave up 3 bases, with 13 bases separating them. Per germline, CDR1 SEHNR and CDR2 FQNEAQ (reference sequence). In nucleotides, the CDR3 is TGTGCCAGCAGCTCGGCCCGGGGGCTCTACAATGAGCAGTTCTTC. Translating it yields CASSSARGLYNEQFF. The variable domain in full, with the rest retrieved from reference TRBV7-9 and TRBJ2-1, is DTGVSQNPRHKITKRGQNVTFRCDPISEHNRLYWYRQTLGQGPEFLTYFQNEAQLEKSRLLSDRFSAERPKGSFSTLEIQRTEQGDSAMYLCASSSARGLYNEQFFGPGTRLTVL.

This rearrangement joins TRBV14 to TRBJ2-5, with 8 nucleotides matching TRBD2. With V trimmed by 2 bases and J by 5 bases, 7 bases remained unmatched. The CDR3 sequence is 15 residues long. CDR1 and CDR2 from the germline V gene are SGHDN and FVKESK. This chain's CDR3 is CASSQWTGGVETQYF. The CDR3 DNA reads as TGTGCCAGCAGCCAATGGACGGGAGGGGTGGAGACCCAGTACTTC.

V and J are TRBV5-1 and TRBJ2-3, with 9 bases that match TRBD1. The germline V gene has CDR1 SGHRS and CDR2 YFSETQ. With V trimmed by 4 bases and J by 4 bases, 7 bases remained unmatched. The CDR3 is 15 amino acids. CDR3 in amino acids: CASSNSGTGSDTQYF. CDR3 sequence (DNA): TGCGCCAGCAGCAACTCCGGGACAGGGTCAGATACGCAGTATTTT.

The rearrangement uses TRBV6-6 and TRBJ1-5, with D possibly being TRBD1 (6 bases). V was pared by 0 bases and J by 4 bases, with 13 bases between. The CDR3 is 16 amino acids. Germline CDR1 MNHNY, CDR2 SVGAGI (reference sequence). The CDR3 DNA is TGTGCCAGCAGTTACTCGAGGCAGGGGAGAAATCAGCCCCAGCATTTT. This encodes CASSYSRQGRNQPQHF.

The chain carries TRBV6-6 and TRBJ1-6, with 9 bases identical to TRBD1. The CDR3 is 14 amino acids. The V gene's germline CDR1 is MNHNY and CDR2 SVGAGI (reference sequence). The trim removed 6 bases at V and 8 bases at J, leaving 5 bases unmatched. DNA for the CDR3: TGTGCCAGCAGCAAGACAGGGGGTTATTCACCCCTCCACTTT. It translates to CASSKTGGYSPLHF.

V gene TRBV28 combines with J gene TRBJ2-3; TRBD1 is a possible D gene (5 bases). Germline V CDR1 and CDR2: MDHEN, SYDVKM. The V gene lost 8 bases and the J gene lost 0 bases, with 18 bases spanning the gap. This CDR3 has 16 amino acids. CDR3 sequence: CASSWGSPLSTDTQYF. The CDR3 DNA sequence: TGTGCCAGCTCCTGGGGCTCTCCCCTAAGCACAGATACGCAGTATTTT.

This clonotype was found a few times. The V and J genes are TRBV7-9 and TRBJ2-7; 9 positions agree with TRBD1. The CDR3 sequence is 15 residues long. Losses at the gene ends were 1 base for V and 9 bases for J; bases not matched to a gene: 10. The germline CDR1 and CDR2 sequences are SEHNR and FQNEAQ (reference sequence). CDR3 loop: CASSLVRDRVEVQYF. The CDR3 nucleotides are TGTGCCAGCAGCTTAGTTAGGGACAGGGTGGAGGTGCAGTACTTC. The entire variable domain, with the rest obtained from reference TRBV7-9 and TRBJ2-7, is as follows: DTGVSQNPRHKITKRGQNVTFRCDPISEHNRLYWYRQTLGQGPEFLTYFQNEAQLEKSRLLSDRFSAERPKGSFSTLEIQRTEQGDSAMYLCASSLVRDRVEVQYFGPGTRLTVT.